The 29 T cell receptor beta chains below all came from one sample that was sequenced in a study of OX40 agonist ivuxolimab in advanced cancers. Using immunoSEQ multiplex PCR, the repertoire was profiled, and TCRdb retains in-frame clones only, with some absent. The sample lists roughly 20,000 clones; over 65% were seen once. The sample in question was CD4+ or CD8+ T cells sorted from blood, obtained in a trial of the OX40 agonist ivuxolimab. The receptors derive from an adult with an advanced solid tumor such as melanoma, head and neck, liver or kidney cancer.

The rearrangement links TRBV7-9 to TRBJ2-1; the D gene is possibly TRBD2 (5 bases). Trimming removed 5 bases at V and 4 bases at J, with 24 bases between. The CDR3 covers 18 residues. Looked up from germline, CDR1 is SEHNR and CDR2 is FQNEAQ (reference sequence). The CDR3 DNA reads TGTGCCAGCAGCCCCAGTCGACCCGGGGAAAGTGGATACAATGAGCAGTTCTTC. Its translation is CASSPSRPGESGYNEQFF.

This clone has only one observation. The chain carries TRBV5-4 and TRBJ2-7; no firm D call. This CDR3 contains 16 residues. Trimming cost V 4 bases and J 0 bases, with 17 bases left between them. Per germline, CDR1 SGHNT and CDR2 YYREEE (reference sequence). The CDR3 protein is CASSHTPAGRSYEQYF. The CDR3, as DNA: TGTGCCAGCAGCCACACTCCAGCAGGCCGCTCCTACGAGCAGTACTTC.

This clone appeared once. The DNA for the CDR3 is TGTGCCAGCATGTTGGAGAACACTGAAGCTTTCTTT. Its translation is CASMLENTEAFF. V and J are TRBV5-4 and TRBJ1-1; no reliable D call. Per germline, CDR1 SGHNT and CDR2 YYREEE (reference sequence). The CDR3 spans 12 residues. V lost 6 bases and J lost 1, with 7 bases in between.

The V and J genes are TRBV5-1 and TRBJ2-5; no firm D call. Trimming took off 1 base at V and 3 bases at J, with 4 bases between the two ends. Germline V gives CDR1 SGHRS, CDR2 YFSETQ. The CDR3 is 12 residues long. For the CDR3, the DNA is TGCGCCAGCAGCTTGAGGGAAGAGACCCAGTACTTC. As protein: CASSLREETQYF.

This clone has only a few counts. The chain carries TRBV5-1 and TRBJ2-7; 7 bases agree with TRBD1. Germline V gives CDR1 SGHRS, CDR2 YFSETQ. The CDR3 totals 13 residues. The V gene end was trimmed by 6 bases and the J gene end by 3 bases; junction bases not matched to a gene: 6. DNA of the CDR3: TGCGCCAGCACCTGGGGGACAGACTACGAGCAGTACTTC. It translates to CASTWGTDYEQYF. Complete variable domain (other parts from reference TRBV5-1 and TRBJ2-7): KAGVTQTPRYLIKTRGQQVTLSCSPISGHRSVSWYQQTPGQGLQFLFEYFSETQRNKGNFPGRFSGRQFSNSRSEMNVSTLELGDSALYLCASTWGTDYEQYFGPGTRLTVT.

The chain joins TRBV27 to TRBJ2-7; 7 bases agree with TRBD1. V lost 0 bases and J lost 1; bases outside the gene matches: 0. The CDR3 is 14 amino acids. Germline loops: CDR1 MNHEY, CDR2 SMNVEV (reference sequence). CDR3 in DNA: TGTGCCAGCAGTTTATCGACAGGGTCCTACGAGCAGTACTTC. This encodes CASSLSTGSYEQYF.

The DNA for the CDR3 is TGTGCCAGCAGCATTTTGGGAGGATCACCCCTCCACTTT. Translating it yields CASSILGGSPLHF. The chain uses TRBV28 and TRBJ1-6; D call uncertain. The germline gives CDR1 MDHEN, CDR2 SYDVKM. This CDR3 spans 13 amino acids. The germline V and J ends were trimmed by 6 bases and 10 bases, with 13 bases remaining between them.

Comments on this clone: The junction differs from germline at one of its ends, possibly a read error. This sequence joins TRBV18 and TRBJ2-2; 14 bases map to TRBD2. This CDR3 is 20 amino acids long. Germline lookup yields CDR1 KGHSH and CDR2 LQKENI. The CDR3 nucleotides read TGTGCCAGCTCACTATCCGGGACTAGCGGGGGAGGATCGAAGACCGGGGAGCTGTTTTTT. It yields the protein CASSLSGTSGGGSKTGELFF. The full variable domain, its missing parts supplied by reference TRBV18 and TRBJ2-2, is NAGVMQNPRHLVRRRGQEARLRCSPMKGHSHVYWYRQLPEEGLKFMVYLQKENIIDESGMPKERFSAEFPKEGPSILRIQQVVRGDSAAYFCASSLSGTSGGGSKTGELFFGEGSRLTVL.

This chain uses TRBV28 with TRBJ1-4; 10 bases map to TRBD1. With V trimmed by 5 bases and J by 8 bases, 8 bases remained unmatched. Germline-derived CDR1 and CDR2 are MDHEN and SYDVKM. This CDR3 contains 15 residues. The CDR3 protein is CASSLRTGGDEKLFF. The CDR3 DNA reads as TGTGCCAGCAGTCTAAGGACAGGGGGAGACGAAAAACTGTTTTTT.

The chain combines TRBV13 with TRBJ2-3; 9 bases line up with TRBD1. With 3 bases clipped from V and 6 bases from J, the junction kept 4 bases outside the gene matches. Germline V gives CDR1 PRHDT, CDR2 FYEKMQ (reference sequence). The CDR3 has 14 amino acids. For the CDR3, the DNA is TGTGCCAGCAGCTTGTACAGGGGGCGGGATACGCAGTATTTT. It codes for CASSLYRGRDTQYF.

The gene calls are TRBV11-2 and TRBJ2-3, with 14 bases aligning to TRBD2. The CDR3 is 17 residues long. Germline values: CDR1 SGHAT, CDR2 FQNNGV. Trimming took 7 bases from V and 5 from J; bases not matched to a gene: 11. CDR3: CASMGLAGVQQEDTQYF. CDR3 DNA: TGTGCCAGCATGGGACTAGCGGGGGTGCAGCAAGAAGATACGCAGTATTTT.

The chain couples TRBV15 to TRBJ2-7, with 7 positions matching TRBD1. The CDR3 extends over 15 amino acids. Germline assignment: CDR1 LNHNV and CDR2 YYDKDF (reference sequence). V lost 3 bases, J lost 0 bases, and 5 bases stayed unmatched. CDR3 in amino acids: CATSSYRGGSYEQYF. The DNA of the CDR3 is TGTGCCACCAGCAGCTACAGGGGCGGCTCCTACGAGCAGTACTTC.

This clone was counted a few times. The gene calls are TRBV2 and TRBJ1-2, with 9 nucleotides matching TRBD1. Per germline, CDR1 SNHLY and CDR2 FYNNEI. The CDR3 loop spans 12 amino acids. The J segment lost 6 bases and the V segment lost 10 bases, leaving 6 bases of the junction unmatched. CDR3 residues: CATTGGVDGYTF. In DNA form, the CDR3 reads TGTGCCACCACAGGGGGCGTGGATGGCTACACCTTC.

This chain uses TRBV28 with TRBJ2-1; TRBD1 matches at 9 bases. Looked up from germline, CDR1 is MDHEN and CDR2 is SYDVKM. With V trimmed by 6 bases and J by 4 bases, 1 base remained unmatched. CDR3 length: 13 amino acids. This chain's CDR3 is CASRGQGYNEQFF. The CDR3 nucleotides read TGTGCCAGCAGGGGACAGGGTTACAATGAGCAGTTCTTC.

This chain uses TRBV30 with TRBJ2-3; the D gene could be TRBD1 or TRBD2 (7 bases each). This CDR3 comprises 16 residues. CDR1 GTSNPN and CDR2 SVGIG come from the germline V gene (reference sequence). V was shortened by 7 bases and J by 4 bases, with 24 bases between the two germline ends. The CDR3 bases are TGTGCCTATTGCCGCCCAGGGGGGGCCAGGGCAGATACGCAGTATTTT. Its protein product is CAYCRPGGARADTQYF. The whole variable domain, filled in from reference TRBV30 and TRBJ2-3, reads SQTIHQWPATLVQPVGSPLSLECTVEGTSNPNLYWYRQAAGRGLQLLFYSVGIGQISSEVPQNLSASRPQDRQFILSSKKLLLSDSGFYLCAYCRPGGARADTQYFGPGTRLTVL.

The gene calls are TRBV27 and TRBJ2-7; tentatively, D is TRBD2 (6 bases). V gave up 11 bases and J gave up 6 bases, with 20 bases separating them. CDR1 and CDR2 from the germline V gene are MNHEY and SMNVEV (reference sequence). CDR3 size: 13 residues. CDR3 coding DNA: TGTGCCTCTGGCCGCGGGATCGCGTTCGAGCAGTACTTC. Protein product: CASGRGIAFEQYF.

The V gene is TRBV29-1, the J gene TRBJ2-1; D not certain. Germline loops: CDR1 SQVTM, CDR2 ANQGSEA. The CDR3 consists of 11 residues. V dropped 2 bases and J dropped 7 bases, with 6 bases sitting between them. The CDR3 spells CSVERLNEQFF. CDR3 DNA: TGCAGCGTTGAAAGGTTGAATGAGCAGTTCTTC.

This rearrangement joins TRBV6-1 to TRBJ2-4, with D possibly called TRBD1 or TRBD2 (5 bases each). The CDR3 totals 14 residues. The germline V and J ends were trimmed by 7 bases and 4 bases, with 14 bases remaining between them. Germline values: CDR1 MNHNS, CDR2 SASEGT. The CDR3 reads CASTLDTGKNIQYF. The CDR3, as DNA: TGTGCCAGCACCCTGGACACGGGGAAAAACATTCAGTACTTC.

The chain has TRBV7-2 and TRBJ2-5; 12 bases map to TRBD2. The DNA matches TRBJ2-7 better at its end, which makes the J call doubtful. The CDR3 extends over 15 amino acids. CDR1 and CDR2 from the germline V gene are SGHTA and FQGNSA. CDR3 residues: CASSMLAGGTYEQYF. CDR3 nucleotide sequence: TGTGCCAGCAGCATGCTAGCGGGGGGGACCTACGAGCAGTACTTC.

This chain uses TRBV6-6 with TRBJ2-7; no firm D call. Germline CDR1 reads MNHNY; CDR2 reads SVGAGI (reference sequence). V was trimmed by 5 bases and J by 2 bases, leaving 7 bases between them. CDR3 length equals 12 residues. The CDR3 protein is CASSGLTYEQYF. Written as DNA, the CDR3 is TGTGCCAGCAGTGGATTAACCTACGAGCAGTACTTC.

This rearrangement joins TRBV6-1 to TRBJ1-1; no firm D call. CDR3 length equals 14 residues. Germline CDR1 is MNHNS and CDR2 is SASEGT. The V and J ends lost 2 bases and 0 bases respectively, with 7 bases between them. The CDR3: CASSERHLNTEAFF. In DNA, the CDR3 is TGTGCCAGCAGTGAACGACACTTGAACACTGAAGCTTTCTTT.

The chain recombines TRBV27 with TRBJ1-6; D is uncertain. V lost 7 bases and J 5 bases, leaving 12 bases between the germline ends. The CDR3 consists of 14 residues. Germline V CDR1 and CDR2: MNHEY, SMNVEV (reference sequence). The CDR3 DNA follows: TGTGCCAGCACTTTTGGGTCGAATAATTCACCCCTCCACTTT. The encoded protein is CASTFGSNNSPLHF.

This clone was recorded a few times. The J gene is TRBJ1-1, the V gene TRBV4-1; TRBD1 aligns across 7 bases. The length of the CDR3 is 18 residues. Germline-derived CDR1 and CDR2 are MGHRA and YSYEKL. Germline trimming cut 1 base from V and 0 bases from J; bases unmatched to any gene: 11. The CDR3 DNA sequence: TGCGCCAGCAGCCAAGTTGGTATAACAGGGGCAATGAACACTGAAGCTTTCTTT. This gives the protein CASSQVGITGAMNTEAFF.

The chain links TRBV19 to TRBJ1-5; TRBD1 agrees at 8 bases. The V gene end was trimmed by 7 bases and the J gene end by 11 bases; junction bases not matched to a gene: 19. CDR3 length: 16 amino acids. Germline CDR1 is LNHDA and CDR2 is SQIVND (reference sequence). The CDR3 region has the DNA TGTGCCAGTACTACGGGACAGGCGAGACACTTGGGGGCCCAGCATTTT. The encoded protein is CASTTGQARHLGAQHF.

V usage is TRBV4-1 and J usage is TRBJ2-1; 15 nucleotides match TRBD2. The length of the CDR3 is 15 residues. Germline CDR1 MGHRA, CDR2 YSYEKL. Trimming at V came to 5 bases and at J to 7 bases, leaving 3 bases not matched to a gene. CDR3 DNA sequence: TGCGCCAGCAGCATAGGGACTAGCGGGGGGAATGAGCAGTTCTTC. Encoded protein: CASSIGTSGGNEQFF.

The chain joins TRBV6-5 to TRBJ1-5; 8 positions agree with TRBD1. The germline CDR1 and CDR2 sequences are MNHEY and SVGAGI. The CDR3 sequence is 16 residues long. After removal of 0 bases from V and 3 bases from J, the junction contained 4 bases not matched to a gene. CDR3 residues: CASSYSGTGYNQPQHF. CDR3 sequence (DNA): TGTGCCAGCAGTTACTCCGGGACAGGCTACAATCAGCCCCAGCATTTT.

This chain joins TRBV5-5 and TRBJ1-1, with D maybe TRBD1 (6 bases). V shed 4 bases and J shed 1 base, with 14 bases lying between them. The CDR3 loop spans 15 amino acids. Per germline, CDR1 SGHKS and CDR2 YYEKEE (reference sequence). The CDR3, as DNA: TGTGCCAGCAGCCGAGGGACAAGCGAGAACACTGAAGCTTTCTTT. Its translation: CASSRGTSENTEAFF.

The chain has TRBV5-1 and TRBJ1-1, with D maybe TRBD1 (5 bases). The CDR3 consists of 14 residues. Trimming took 0 bases from V and 10 from J, leaving 16 bases between them. Germline V gene data show CDR1 as SGHRS and CDR2 as YFSETQ. As DNA, the CDR3 is TGCGCCAGCAGCTTGGTAGTAGGAGGGACGGGAGCTTTCTTT. It yields the protein CASSLVVGGTGAFF. The variable domain in full, with the rest retrieved from reference TRBV5-1 and TRBJ1-1, is KAGVTQTPRYLIKTRGQQVTLSCSPISGHRSVSWYQQTPGQGLQFLFEYFSETQRNKGNFPGRFSGRQFSNSRSEMNVSTLELGDSALYLCASSLVVGGTGAFFGQGTRLTVV.

The chain combines TRBV6-1 with TRBJ2-3, with TRBD2 as a possible D gene (5 bases). The germline gives CDR1 MNHNS, CDR2 SASEGT. The CDR3 has 17 amino acids. Trimming removed 2 bases from V and 0 bases from J, with 15 bases in between. CDR3 sequence (DNA): TGTGCCAGCAGTGAATTTCCCCTCCGGGGAAGCACAGATACGCAGTATTTT. Encoded protein: CASSEFPLRGSTDTQYF.